This entry is about one T cell receptor (beta chain). What antigen it recognizes has not been identified. No much larger clone exists at a distance of one base, and base qualities are not known. The CDR3 regions of human TCRbeta chains were subjected to immunosequencing. As for the authors' bioinformatics: Repertoire TCRs were matched against a reference library of SARS-CoV-2-specific TCRs generated with the MIRA antigen-specificity platform. Breadth meant the fraction of unique TCRs that were SARS-CoV-2-associated, whereas depth meant the fraction of total T cells that were SARS-CoV-2-associated. Using the MIRA data, every spike-specific TCR was mapped to the spike region that the TCR reacted to and assigned to either a CD4 or a CD8 class. Log10-transformed breadth and depth values were compared by one-way ANOVA with Sidak's multiple comparisons tests. Sourced from immuneACCESS, this table was stored by TCRdb with only in-frame sequences that have V and J called. A share of the clones is absent; for the studies checked, an unresolved V gene accounts for under half, and the remainder has no known explanation. Clone size and the V and J calls come from that table; the DNA yielded D and trimming. The sample profile shows around 100,000 clones; 87% of them were found once. About 16% of the sample rests with the top ten.

This entry comes from a study of T cell responses to AZD1222 COVID-19 vaccine (dated by TCRdb to 2020 to 2022). As for the study more broadly: AZD1222 recipients given second doses at about 4 weeks or at about 12 weeks were pooled, since spike-specific TCR depth and breadth were not found to differ between the two schedules. TCR sequencing was performed for approximately 240 trial participants, of whom some 200 were given two doses of AZD1222 and 26 were given two doses of MenACWY control vaccine. Trial participants were enrolled by age into subgroups of 18-55, 56-69 and 70-plus years, and about 150, 27 and 61 TCR-sequenced participants, respectively, were included in these subgroups.

The label giving this sample's time point can be read as: baseline before first vaccination. The vaccinee samples were drawn from two UK trials, COV001 and COV002, one of which was a single-blind randomized controlled phase 2/3 trial testing AZD1222 (ChAdOx1 nCoV-19) in healthy adults. For TCRbeta chain sequencing, PBMC samples were collected from trial participants at day 0 and at day 28 after the second dose. On the study overall, not on this receptor specifically: No day 14 peak-response samples were available, so repertoires were characterized only after the peak T cell response. Conclusions about previously exposed vaccinees are limited, since just five or six AZD1222 recipients were seropositive for SARS-CoV-2 at baseline. Reportedly, almost half of the unique spike-specific TCRs recognized epitopes lying outside the regions that are mutated in the B.1.351 and B.1.1.7 variants. The vaccine-associated CD4 TCRs covered the entire spike protein, and the dominant responses fell in regions 160-218 and 743-854. Participants were mostly white British and included more females than males, and it was suggested by the authors that clonal diversity may have been underestimated. The 56-69-year group was small, and its depth increase did not reach significance, likely because of low power. After two AZD1222 doses, spike-specific TCR breadth and depth were significantly higher than at day 0 and than in MenACWY recipients.

Material: peripheral blood, obtained on day 0 of AZD1222 vaccination. This TCR derives from an adult in good health.

The DNA sequence follows: TGCGCCAGCAGCTTGCGCGGGCTATCCTACGAGCAGTACTTC. It translates to CASSLRGLSYEQYF. Recombination linked TRBV5-1 to TRBJ2-7; the D segment could be TRBD2, given 5 matching bases. For CDR1 and CDR2, the germline V gene lists SGHRS and YFSETQ. The CDR3 covers 14 residues, taking in both the cysteine and the phenylalanine. Only CDR3 DNA is held: 42 bases, read in frame from base 1. V is shortened by 1 base, J by 1 base, and the region joining them spans 9 bases. When the CDR3 is completed using the reference TRBV5-1 and TRBJ2-7 genes on either side, the full variable domain is KAGVTQTPRYLIKTRGQQVTLSCSPISGHRSVSWYQQTPGQGLQFLFEYFSETQRNKGNFPGRFSGRQFSNSRSEMNVSTLELGDSALYLCASSLRGLSYEQYFGPGTRLTVT.